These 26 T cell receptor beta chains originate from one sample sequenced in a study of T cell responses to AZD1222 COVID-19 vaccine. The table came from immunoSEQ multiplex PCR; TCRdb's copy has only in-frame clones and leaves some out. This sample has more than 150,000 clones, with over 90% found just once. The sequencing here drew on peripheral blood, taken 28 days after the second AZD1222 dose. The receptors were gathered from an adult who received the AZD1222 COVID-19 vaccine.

The CDR3 loop is CASSLASGLSYEQYF. The CDR3 DNA reads TGTGCCAGCAGCTTAGCGTCGGGACTATCCTACGAGCAGTACTTC. The rearrangement links TRBV7-2 to TRBJ2-7; 7 positions match TRBD2. This CDR3 region has 15 residues. The J segment lost 1 base and the V segment lost 0 bases, leaving 3 bases of the junction unmatched. CDR1 and CDR2 (germline): SGHTA, FQGNSA.

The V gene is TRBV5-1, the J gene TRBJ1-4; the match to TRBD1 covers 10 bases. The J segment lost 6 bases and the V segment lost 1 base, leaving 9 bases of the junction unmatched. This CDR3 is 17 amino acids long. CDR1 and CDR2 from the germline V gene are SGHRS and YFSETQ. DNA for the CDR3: TGCGCCAGCAGCTTGCGAGGGGAGACAGGGGGCGATGAAAAACTGTTTTTT. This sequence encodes CASSLRGETGGDEKLFF.

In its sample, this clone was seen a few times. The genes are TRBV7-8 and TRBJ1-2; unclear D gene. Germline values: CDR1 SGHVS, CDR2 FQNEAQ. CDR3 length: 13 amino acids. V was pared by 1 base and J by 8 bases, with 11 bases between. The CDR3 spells CASSLGGSDGYTF. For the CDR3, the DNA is TGTGCCAGCAGCTTAGGAGGATCCGACGGCTACACCTTC.

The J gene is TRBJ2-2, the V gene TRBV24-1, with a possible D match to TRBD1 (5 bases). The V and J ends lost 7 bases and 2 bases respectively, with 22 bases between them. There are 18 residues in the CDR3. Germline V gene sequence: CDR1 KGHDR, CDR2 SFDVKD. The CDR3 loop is CATSRTRDPTTNTGELFF. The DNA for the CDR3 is TGTGCCACCAGCCGGACACGAGACCCTACTACCAACACCGGGGAGCTGTTTTTT.

The CDR3 here is CASAPQSSGNQPQHF. CDR3 sequence (DNA): TGTGCCAGCGCCCCACAGTCCAGTGGCAATCAGCCCCAGCATTTT. This chain connects TRBV2 to TRBJ1-5; D is uncertain. Trimming left V 8 bases short and J 2 bases short, with 16 bases between. CDR1 and CDR2 (germline): SNHLY, FYNNEI. This CDR3 comprises 15 residues.

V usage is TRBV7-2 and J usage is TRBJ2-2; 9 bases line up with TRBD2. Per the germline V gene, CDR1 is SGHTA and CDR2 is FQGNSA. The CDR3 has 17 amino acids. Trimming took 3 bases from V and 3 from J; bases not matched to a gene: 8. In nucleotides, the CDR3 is TGTGCCAGCAGCTTGAGTAGCGGGAGAATCGACACCGGGGAGCTGTTTTTT. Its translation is CASSLSSGRIDTGELFF.

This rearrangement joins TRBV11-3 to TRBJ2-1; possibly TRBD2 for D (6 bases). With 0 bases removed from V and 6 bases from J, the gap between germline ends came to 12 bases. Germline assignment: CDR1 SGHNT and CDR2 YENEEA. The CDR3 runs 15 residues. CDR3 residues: CASSLDQRLGNEQFF. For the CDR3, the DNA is TGTGCCAGCAGCTTAGATCAACGACTAGGCAATGAGCAGTTCTTC. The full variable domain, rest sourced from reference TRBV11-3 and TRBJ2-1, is EAGVVQSPRYKIIEKKQPVAFWCNPISGHNTLYWYLQNLGQGPELLIRYENEEAVDDSQLPKDRFSAERLKGVDSTLKIQPAELGDSAVYLCASSLDQRLGNEQFFGPGTRLTVL.

The chain's CDR3 is CASSFVGTGQGYTF. The CDR3 DNA reads as TGTGCCAGCAGCTTCGTCGGGACAGGTCAGGGCTACACCTTC. This sequence joins TRBV11-2 and TRBJ1-2; 8 bases fit TRBD1. The CDR3 runs to 14 residues. Trimming at V came to 3 bases and at J to 8 bases, leaving 8 bases not matched to a gene. Germline assignment: CDR1 SGHAT and CDR2 FQNNGV.

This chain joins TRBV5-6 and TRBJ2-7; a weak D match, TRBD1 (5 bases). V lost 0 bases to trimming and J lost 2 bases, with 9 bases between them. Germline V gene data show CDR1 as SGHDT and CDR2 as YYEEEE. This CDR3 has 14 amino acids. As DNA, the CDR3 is TGTGCCAGCAGCTTGGTAGGGGCCGCCTACGAGCAGTACTTC. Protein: CASSLVGAAYEQYF.

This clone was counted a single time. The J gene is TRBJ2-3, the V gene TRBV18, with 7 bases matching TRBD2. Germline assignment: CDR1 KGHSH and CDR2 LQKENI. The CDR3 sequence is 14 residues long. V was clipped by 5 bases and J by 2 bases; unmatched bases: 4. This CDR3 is CASSESGTTDTQYF. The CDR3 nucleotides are TGTGCCAGCTCAGAGAGCGGGACCACAGATACGCAGTATTTT.

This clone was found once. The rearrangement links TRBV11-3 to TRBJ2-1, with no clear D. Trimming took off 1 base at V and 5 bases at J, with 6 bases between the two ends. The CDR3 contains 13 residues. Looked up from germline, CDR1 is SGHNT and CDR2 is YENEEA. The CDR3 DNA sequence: TGTGCCAGCAGCTTAGGCCGAGACAATGAGCAGTTCTTC. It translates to CASSLGRDNEQFF.

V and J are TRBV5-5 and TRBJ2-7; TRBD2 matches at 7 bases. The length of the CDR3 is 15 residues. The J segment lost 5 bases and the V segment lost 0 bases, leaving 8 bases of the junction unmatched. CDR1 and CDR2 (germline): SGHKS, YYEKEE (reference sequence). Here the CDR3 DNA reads TGTGCCAGCAGCTTGGGACTAAGCGGGATCGACGAGCAGTACTTC. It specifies CASSLGLSGIDEQYF.

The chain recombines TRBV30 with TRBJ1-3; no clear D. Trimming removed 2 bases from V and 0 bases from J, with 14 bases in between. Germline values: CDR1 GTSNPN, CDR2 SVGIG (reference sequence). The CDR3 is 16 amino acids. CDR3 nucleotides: TGTGCCTGGAGTCGTCGCAGGCCCGTCTCTGGAAACACCATATATTTT. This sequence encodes CAWSRRRPVSGNTIYF.

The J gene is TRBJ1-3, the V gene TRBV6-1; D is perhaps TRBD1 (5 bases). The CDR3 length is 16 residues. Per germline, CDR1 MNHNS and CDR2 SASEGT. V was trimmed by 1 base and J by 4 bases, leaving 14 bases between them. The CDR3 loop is CASSEGYGAVGNTIYF. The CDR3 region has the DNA TGTGCCAGCAGTGAAGGCTACGGGGCCGTGGGAAACACCATATATTTT.

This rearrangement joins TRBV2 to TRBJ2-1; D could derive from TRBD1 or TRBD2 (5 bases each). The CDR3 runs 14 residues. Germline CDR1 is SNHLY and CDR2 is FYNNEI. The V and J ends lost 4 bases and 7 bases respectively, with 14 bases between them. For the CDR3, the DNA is TGTGCCAGCAGTGTATCAGGGAGAGGAAATGAGCAGTTCTTC. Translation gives CASSVSGRGNEQFF.

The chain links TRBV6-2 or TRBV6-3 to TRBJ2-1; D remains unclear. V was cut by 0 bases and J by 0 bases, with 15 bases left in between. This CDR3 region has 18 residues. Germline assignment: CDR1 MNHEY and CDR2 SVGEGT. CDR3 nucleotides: TGTGCCAGCAGTTACTCGGTCGAATTGGATAGCTCCTACAATGAGCAGTTCTTC. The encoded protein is CASSYSVELDSSYNEQFF.

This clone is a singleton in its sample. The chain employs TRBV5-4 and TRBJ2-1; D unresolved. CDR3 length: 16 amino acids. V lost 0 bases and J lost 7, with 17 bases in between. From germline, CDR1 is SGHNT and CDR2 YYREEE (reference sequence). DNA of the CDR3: TGTGCCAGCAGCTTGGCGTTGTTTACGTCAAATAATGAGCAGTTCTTC. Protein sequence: CASSLALFTSNNEQFF.

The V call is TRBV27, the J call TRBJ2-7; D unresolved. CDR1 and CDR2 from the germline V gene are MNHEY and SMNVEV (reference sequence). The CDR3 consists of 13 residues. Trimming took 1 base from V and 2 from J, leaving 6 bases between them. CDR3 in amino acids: CASSLLPPYEQYF. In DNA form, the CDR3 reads TGTGCCAGCAGTTTATTGCCCCCCTACGAGCAGTACTTC.

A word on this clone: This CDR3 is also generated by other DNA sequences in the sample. The DNA of the CDR3 is TGCGCCAGCAGCTTGGACAGTAACTATGGCTACACCTTC. Translating it yields CASSLDSNYGYTF. The J gene is TRBJ1-2, the V gene TRBV5-1; D gene unclear. This CDR3 is built from 13 residues. CDR1 is SGHRS and CDR2 is YFSETQ in the germline V gene. Trimming removed 0 bases from V and 1 base from J, with 4 bases in between.

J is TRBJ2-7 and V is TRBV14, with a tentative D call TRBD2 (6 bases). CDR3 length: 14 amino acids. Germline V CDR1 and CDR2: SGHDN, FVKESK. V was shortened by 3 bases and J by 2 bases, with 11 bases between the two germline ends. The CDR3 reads CASSQVSGAYEQYF. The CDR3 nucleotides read TGTGCCAGCAGCCAGGTATCGGGGGCCTACGAGCAGTACTTC. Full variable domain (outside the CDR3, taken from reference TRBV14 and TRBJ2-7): EAGVTQFPSHSVIEKGQTVTLRCDPISGHDNLYWYRRVMGKEIKFLLHFVKESKQDESGMPNNRFLAERTGGTYSTLKVQPAELEDSGVYFCASSQVSGAYEQYFGPGTRLTVT.

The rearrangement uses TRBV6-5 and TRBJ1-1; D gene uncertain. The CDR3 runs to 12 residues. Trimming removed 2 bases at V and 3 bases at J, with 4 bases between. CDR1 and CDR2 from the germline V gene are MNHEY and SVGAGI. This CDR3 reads CASSYDDTEAFF. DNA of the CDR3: TGTGCCAGCAGTTACGATGACACTGAAGCTTTCTTT.

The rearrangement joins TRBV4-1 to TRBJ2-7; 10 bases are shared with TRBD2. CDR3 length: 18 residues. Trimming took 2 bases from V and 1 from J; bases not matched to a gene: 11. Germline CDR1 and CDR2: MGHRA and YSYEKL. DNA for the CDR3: TGCGCCAGCAGCCAATCTCCTCTTCTAGCGGGGGTATCCTACGAGCAGTACTTC. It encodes CASSQSPLLAGVSYEQYF.

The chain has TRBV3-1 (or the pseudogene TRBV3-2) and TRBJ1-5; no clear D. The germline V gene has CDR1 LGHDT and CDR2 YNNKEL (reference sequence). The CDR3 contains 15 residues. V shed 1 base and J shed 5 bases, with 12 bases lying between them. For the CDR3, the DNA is TGTGCCAGCAGCCAAGCGACTAGTAGACATCAGCCCCAGCATTTT. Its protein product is CASSQATSRHQPQHF.

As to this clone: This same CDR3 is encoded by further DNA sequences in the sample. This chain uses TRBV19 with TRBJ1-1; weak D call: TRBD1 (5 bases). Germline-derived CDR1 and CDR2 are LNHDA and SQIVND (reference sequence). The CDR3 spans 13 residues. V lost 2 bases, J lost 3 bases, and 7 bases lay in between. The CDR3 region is CASSIPGDTEAFF. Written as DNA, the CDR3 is TGTGCCAGTAGTATACCGGGGGACACTGAAGCTTTCTTT.

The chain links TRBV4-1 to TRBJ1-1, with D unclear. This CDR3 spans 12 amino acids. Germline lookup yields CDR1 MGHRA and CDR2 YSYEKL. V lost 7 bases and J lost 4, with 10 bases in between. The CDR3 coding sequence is TGCGCCAGCACCTTTTCCCGCACTGAAGCTTTCTTT. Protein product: CASTFSRTEAFF.

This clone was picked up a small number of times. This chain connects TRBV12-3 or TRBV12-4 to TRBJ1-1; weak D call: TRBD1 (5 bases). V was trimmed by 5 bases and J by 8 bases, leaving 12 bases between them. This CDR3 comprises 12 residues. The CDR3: CASSLRQREAFF. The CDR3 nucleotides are TGTGCCAGCAGTCTAAGACAGAGGGAAGCTTTCTTT.